This record concerns one T cell receptor (beta chain) sequence. Its antigen is unknown. These data are taken from a study of CD8 T cells in ankylosing spondylitis. The CDR3 has 13 residues. The germline V and J ends were trimmed by 6 bases and 4 bases, with 11 bases remaining between them. Germline V gene lookup returns CDR1 SEHNR and CDR2 FQNEAQ (reference sequence). Study-wide results and limits: The authors reported significant enrichment of disease-linked clones in matched ankylosing spondylitis synovial fluid. Prior literature has documented some motif variants in synovial fluid and blood from reactive arthritis.

5'-RACE, quantitative and with molecular barcodes, yielded the TCR beta libraries. TCRdb re-called the 5' RACE reads through MiXCR, storing one row per CDR3 protein. The table shows about 340,000 distinct CDR3 sequences, with 20% to 25% occurring only once. Sequencing input: blood, either unsorted or a sorted T cell fraction (not recorded which). The rearrangement uses TRBV7-9 and TRBJ2-3; the D is unclear. This TCR was sampled from a male donor with ankylosing spondylitis or in good health (not recorded which). This chain's CDR3 is CASRPPLADTQYF. CDR3 coding DNA: TGTGCCAGCAGGCCCCCTCTCGCAGATACGCAGTATTTT.